This TCR beta chain appears in the sequencing data of a study of blood T cells in healthy people across ages. There are 11 residues in the CDR3. Trimming removed 6 bases at V and 12 bases at J, with 14 bases between. Germline V CDR1 and CDR2: MNHNY, SVGAGI (reference sequence). This clonotype has just one count. Its target is not known. Study-level findings and limits: Lack of knowledge of donor CMV status possibly confounded expanded clonotype changes.

A J-beta primer mix and a sample-barcoded 5' primer were used in a second PCR of about 7 to 12 cycles. Paired-end reads containing CDR3 totaled no fewer than 2.5 million for each sample. TCRdb called the 5' RACE reads again in MiXCR, with one record for every CDR3 protein. This repertoire shows 700,000 to 900,000 distinct CDR3 sequences, approximately 53% found once; its top ten account for around 40%. The sequenced sample was blood. V is TRBV6-6 and J is TRBJ1-2, with D perhaps matching TRBD1 (5 bases). This sequence originates from an older man in good health. CDR3 region: CASRDRPGDTF. The CDR3 DNA reads TGTGCCAGCAGGGATAGGCCGGGGGACACCTTC.